This paragraph reports one T cell receptor beta chain. It has no known antigen specificity. Base-call qualities are not available, and no considerably larger clone is one nucleotide away. Stable Graves' hyperthyroidism was defined as no progression to ophthalmopathy during 18 months of follow-up. Hyperthyroidism patients were aged 18 to 65 years and newly diagnosed, with disease duration of less than 2 months. Any patient with an uncontrolled infection, another autoimmune disease, pregnancy or lactation was excluded. Diagnoses relied on clinical symptoms, serum thyroxine and TRAb, thyroid ultrasound and orbital computed tomography. Ficoll-Paque density gradient centrifugation was used to isolate PBMCs from approximately 10 ml of fresh peripheral blood. Trizol reagent was used to extract total RNA, and RNA quality was then checked on an Agilent 2100 Bioanalyzer. The data stem from a study of T cells in Graves' hyperthyroidism and ophthalmopathy (dated by TCRdb to 2018 to 2020). In terms of the full investigation: Peripheral blood samples were taken at initial diagnosis, before any treatment was given. A discovery cohort of about a hundred patients, approximately 45 with Graves' ophthalmopathy and approximately 55 with stable Graves' hyperthyroidism, was used to find distinguishing TCR V-J signatures. Prospective prediction of ophthalmopathy was tested in an independent validation cohort consisting of 18 hyperthyroidism patients and approximately 16 patients who later progressed to ophthalmopathy. For training and testing, the 100 or so patients in the discovery cohort were randomly divided in a 7:3 ratio. In addition, the study compared T-cell repertoires in thyroid tissue and in blood from six Graves' hyperthyroidism patients. After blood sampling, hyperthyroidism patients were treated with methimazole at a starting dose of 30 mg daily, and ophthalmopathy patients were treated with high-dose intravenous methylprednisolone. According to the paper, TCR Vbeta CDR3 sequencing was carried out on 120 to 150 peripheral blood samples, which came from approximately 41 ophthalmopathy, 75 or so hyperthyroidism and some 17 progressor patients.

The CDR3, from cysteine to phenylalanine, totals 12 residues. Only the CDR3 DNA stays, 36 bases, in frame from base 1. As encoded in the germline V gene, CDR1 is SGHTA while CDR2 is FQGTGA. Here V drops 2 bases and J drops 9 bases, and the junction holds 2 bases not matched to any gene. On the study overall, not on this receptor specifically: In validation, the model predicted progression to ophthalmopathy a median of about 6.8 months before onset, with about 70% sensitivity and almost 75% specificity. In cross-validation, a model built on a 13 V-J signature told ophthalmopathy apart from stable hyperthyroidism with approximately 90% sensitivity and approximately 81% specificity, and in testing the same model reached 80%/75%. No statistical method was used to fix the sample size in advance, and group allocation was not hidden from the investigators. Most expanded thyroid clonotypes (frequency above 0.001) were also detected in blood, suggesting blood repertoires may reflect thyroid immune responses.

The TCR beta CDR3 regions were amplified from RNA transcripts. The first round of RT-PCR for the TCR CDR3 was performed with the HTBI primer set and the Qiagen OneStep RT-PCR kit. The libraries were constructed in a second round of multiplex PCR and then size-selected and purified. Sequencing of the libraries was done on an Illumina HiSeq2000 using paired-end 100 bp reads. The original pipeline was this. SOAPnuke was used to process the raw data, removing reads that contained adapters or uncalled bases, had a mean Phred below 15, or lacked an exact match to the constant primer or identifier. High-quality paired reads were merged using COPE v1.2.5, and each unique nucleotide sequence was defined as a clonotype. MiTCR v1.1 was used to align the clonotypes against IMGT TRBV, TRBD and TRBJ reference segments. Analysis was restricted to V-J combinations with a frequency above 0.0001, which covered roughly 99% of repertoires. A TCS score was defined as the ratio between F50 (clonal expansion) and ExV (chaos), using BLOSUM62-based TCRdist between CDR3 peptides within each V-J. Welch's t-statistics and random forest reduced several hundred V-J features to 13, which were used in a naive Bayes classifier (R e1071). The Morisita-Horn index was used to measure how similar the thyroid and blood repertoires were. TCRdb applied fastp at Q25 and MiXCR to the public reads, then kept only in-frame beta chains. Every distinct CDR3 protein forms one entry, paired with its most common genes and DNA. TCRdb assigned the V and J calls; the authors' analysis was not used. Counted in this sample were 750,000 to 900,000 distinct CDR3 sequences; roughly 37% of them appeared once. The top ten clonotypes cover roughly 8.3% of the sample.

Sequencing input: blood. The TCR was taken from a man younger than 35 with Graves' hyperthyroidism. This receptor chain uses TRBV7-3 and TRBJ2-7, and TRBD2 aligns with 9 junction nucleotides. The DNA reads as follows: TGTGCCAGCAGCTTAGCAGCGGGGGGGCAGTACTTC. It translates to CASSLAAGGQYF.